These 20 T cell receptor beta chains share one sample of origin, sequenced in a study of T cell repertoires in cytomegalovirus infection. TCRdb re-analysed the reads in MiXCR, keeping a single row per CDR3 protein. This table holds approximately 500,000 distinct CDR3 sequences, 15% to 20% found once. Source material: CD8+ T cells from PBMCs. These receptors were collected from a human donor in good health (CMV status not recorded). Some clones in this sample may be carry-over from other donors' samples.

This clonotype appeared a few times. This rearrangement joins TRBV5-1 to TRBJ2-3; D unclear. Looked up from germline, CDR1 is SGHRS and CDR2 is YFSETQ. V was pared by 0 bases and J by 6 bases, with 11 bases between. CDR3 length: 14 amino acids. The CDR3 region has the DNA TGCGCCAGCAGCTTGGAATCCAGCTACGATACGCAGTATTTT. Translation gives CASSLESSYDTQYF.

The V call is TRBV20-1, the J call TRBJ2-7; 8 bases map to TRBD1. Looked up from germline, CDR1 is DFQATT and CDR2 is SNEGSKA (reference sequence). The CDR3 is 15 amino acids. With 3 bases clipped from V and 4 bases from J, the junction kept 11 bases outside the gene matches. The CDR3 bases are TGCAGTGCTAGGGCCTCGGACAGGGTAGAGTACGAGCAGTACTTC. It translates to CSARASDRVEYEQYF.

This clonotype was detected ten times or more. The V call is TRBV7-9, the J call TRBJ2-3; the D is unclear. Trimming took 2 bases from V and 0 from J, leaving 9 bases between them. Germline CDR1 and CDR2: SEHNR and FQNEAQ (reference sequence). The CDR3 has 15 residues. The DNA for the CDR3 is TGTGCCAGCAGCTTATCTTACCGAAGCACAGATACGCAGTATTTT. It yields the protein CASSLSYRSTDTQYF.

The chain couples TRBV12-5 to TRBJ2-5; 9 bases are shared with TRBD1. The J segment lost 3 bases and the V segment lost 6 bases, leaving 8 bases of the junction unmatched. Germline loops: CDR1 LGHNT, CDR2 FRNRAP. This CDR3 has 15 amino acids. The CDR3 DNA is TGTGCTAGTGGCCCCGGGACAGGGCTAGAAGAGACCCAGTACTTC. It encodes CASGPGTGLEETQYF.

J is TRBJ2-1 and V is TRBV4-1, with 8 positions matching TRBD2. V was clipped by 0 bases and J by 10 bases; unmatched bases: 14. In germline, CDR1 is MGHRA, CDR2 YSYEKL. This CDR3 region has 17 residues. CDR3 nucleotide sequence: TGCGCCAGCAGCCAAGATTACGGGAGGGGGGGCCTTGGGGAGCAGTTCTTC. This gives the protein CASSQDYGRGGLGEQFF.

The rearrangement joins TRBV20-1 to TRBJ2-1; the D gene is possibly TRBD2 (7 bases). This CDR3 region has 15 residues. The V gene lost 4 bases and the J gene lost 4 bases, with 17 bases spanning the gap. Looked up from germline, CDR1 is DFQATT and CDR2 is SNEGSKA (reference sequence). In nucleotides, the CDR3 is TGCAGTGCTAATCCGGGGGGCGGGATTTACAATGAGCAGTTCTTC. Translating gives CSANPGGGIYNEQFF.

This clonotype was picked up a small number of times. The chain employs TRBV2 and TRBJ2-1, with D possibly matching TRBD2 (6 bases). CDR1 and CDR2 from the germline V gene are SNHLY and FYNNEI. This CDR3 contains 13 residues. Between the trimmed V and J ends, which lost 8 bases and 6 bases, there was a span of 14 bases. CDR3 nucleotide sequence: TGTGCCAGCCCATCACTAGCCCCCAATGAGCAGTTCTTC. Amino acids: CASPSLAPNEQFF.

The CDR3 DNA is TGTGCCTGGAGTAGCCTCCGACAGGGAGACTATGGCTACACCTTC. It translates to CAWSSLRQGDYGYTF. J is TRBJ1-2 and V is TRBV30; 7 bases agree with TRBD1. The CDR3 has 15 residues. The germline gives CDR1 GTSNPN, CDR2 SVGIG (reference sequence). V dropped 2 bases and J dropped 3; count of bases not matched to a gene: 9.

This clonotype was counted between two and nine times. The rearrangement joins TRBV7-8 to TRBJ2-2; TRBD1 matches at 7 bases. The V gene end was trimmed by 3 bases and the J gene end by 0 bases; junction bases not matched to a gene: 7. Germline CDR1 SGHVS, CDR2 FQNEAQ. CDR3 length equals 17 residues. The CDR3 DNA reads TGTGCCAGCAGCTTTGACAGGGAAGGGACGAACACCGGGGAGCTGTTTTTT. It yields the protein CASSFDREGTNTGELFF.

This chain joins TRBV19 and TRBJ2-7; D is ambiguous. The CDR3 sequence is 12 residues long. Germline CDR1 LNHDA, CDR2 SQIVND (reference sequence). The V gene lost 3 bases and the J gene lost 5 bases, with 8 bases spanning the gap. This CDR3 reads CASSIGLDEQYF. In DNA, the CDR3 is TGTGCCAGTAGTATCGGCCTAGACGAGCAGTACTTC.

There are a few counts of this clonotype. This sequence joins TRBV27 and TRBJ1-1, with D possibly TRBD1 on 6 matching bases. V shed 7 bases and J shed 11 bases, with 29 bases lying between them. CDR3 size: 16 residues. Germline CDR1 and CDR2: MNHEY and SMNVEV (reference sequence). CDR3 in amino acids: CASTSGGGSGRFGAFF. CDR3 nucleotides: TGTGCCAGCACCTCTGGGGGGGGCAGCGGCCGGTTTGGGGCTTTCTTT.

This clonotype was counted ten times or more. The J gene is TRBJ1-6, the V gene TRBV14, with D perhaps matching TRBD1 (6 bases). V dropped 6 bases and J dropped 4 bases, with 13 bases sitting between them. There are 15 residues in the CDR3. Germline lookup yields CDR1 SGHDN and CDR2 FVKESK. The CDR3 nucleotides read TGTGCCAGCAGAAGCCGGGACACTTATAATTCACCCCTCCACTTT. Amino acids: CASRSRDTYNSPLHF.

The chain combines TRBV6-4 with TRBJ1-1; no clear D gene. This CDR3 is 15 amino acids long. Trimming stripped 6 bases from V and 3 bases from J, with 17 bases between. CDR1 is MRHNA and CDR2 is SNTAGT in the germline V gene. The CDR3 nucleotides are TGTGCCAGCAGCGTTCGGTCGGCTGAATACACTGAAGCTTTCTTT. Amino acid sequence: CASSVRSAEYTEAFF.

The chain carries TRBV6-5 and TRBJ2-2, with 9 positions matching TRBD2. Germline loops: CDR1 MNHEY, CDR2 SVGAGI. This CDR3 has 15 amino acids. Unmatched junction bases numbered 4, after V lost 4 bases and J lost 4 bases. The CDR3 DNA reads TGTGCCAGCAGTTTCTTAGCGGGAGTCACCGGGGAGCTGTTTTTT. This sequence encodes CASSFLAGVTGELFF.

On this clonotype: Because the CDR3 is missing its conserved closing phenylalanine or tryptophan, this is likely a read error. The chain couples TRBV20-1 to TRBJ1-2; 9 positions match TRBD1. The CDR3 runs 14 residues. Germline values: CDR1 DFQATT, CDR2 SNEGSKA (reference sequence). J was trimmed by 4 bases and V by 2 bases; bases with no gene match: 5. CDR3 loop: CSARLTGGVYGYTL. The CDR3, as DNA: TGCAGTGCTAGACTTACAGGGGGCGTCTATGGCTACACCTTA.

This clonotype was seen at least ten times. The rearrangement links TRBV6-1 to TRBJ1-2; TRBD1 aligns across 7 bases. The CDR3 has 14 amino acids. J was trimmed by 4 bases and V by 2 bases; bases with no gene match: 4. Germline loops: CDR1 MNHNS, CDR2 SASEGT. The CDR3 DNA sequence: TGTGCCAGCAGTGAAAGGGGGCCAAGCTATGGCTACACCTTC. Translation: CASSERGPSYGYTF.

This clonotype was seen many times. The CDR3 protein is CASSLELTGGTEAFF. The DNA for the CDR3 is TGTGCCAGCAGCTTAGAATTGACGGGGGGGACTGAAGCTTTCTTT. This rearrangement joins TRBV7-9 to TRBJ1-1; D perhaps matches TRBD1 (5 bases). Germline lookup yields CDR1 SEHNR and CDR2 FQNEAQ (reference sequence). The germline V and J ends were trimmed by 1 base and 5 bases, with 14 bases remaining between them. CDR3 length: 15 amino acids.

Of note for this clonotype: With a much larger clone just one base away, this may be a read error. The chain links TRBV12-3 or TRBV12-4 to TRBJ1-2; a possible D gene is TRBD1 (5 bases). This CDR3 spans 14 amino acids. The ends were cut back, 8 bases at V and 6 bases at J, with 19 bases in the middle. CDR3 in DNA: TGTGCCAGCGCCGACCGGGACCCCCTGGATGGCTACACCTTC. Its translation: CASADRDPLDGYTF.

This clonotype was recorded at least ten times. V and J are TRBV4-2 and TRBJ1-5, with D perhaps matching TRBD1 (6 bases). The CDR3 spans 16 residues. Trimming removed 0 bases from V and 5 bases from J, with 14 bases in between. Looked up from germline, CDR1 is LGHNA and CDR2 is YNFKEQ. The CDR3 region has the DNA TGTGCCAGCAGCCAAGATAACCGGGACACATATCAGCCCCAGCATTTT. Protein product: CASSQDNRDTYQPQHF.

The genes are TRBV20-1 and TRBJ1-5, with D tentatively TRBD1 (5 bases). In germline, CDR1 is DFQATT, CDR2 SNEGSKA (reference sequence). The CDR3 is 14 amino acids. Trimming took 6 bases from V and 1 from J, leaving 13 bases between them. CDR3 sequence reads: CSARDLQSNQPQHF. DNA of the CDR3: TGCAGTGCCAGGGACTTACAGAGCAATCAGCCCCAGCATTTT.